This T cell receptor (beta chain) was recovered during a study of CD8 T cells in Susac syndrome. The germline V gene encodes CDR1 DFQATT and CDR2 SNEGSKA (reference sequence). The CDR3 covers 14 residues. Trimming took 6 bases from V and 4 from J; bases not matched to a gene: 12. The authors reverse transcribed about 0.5 to 1 ug RNA with random hexamers. MiXCR, applied by TCRdb to the immunoSEQ multiplex PCR reads, yields one record per CDR3 protein. The sample comprises 100,000 to 150,000 distinct CDR3 sequences, under 96% of which are singletons, and 0.12% to 0.15% rests with the top ten. The chain uses TRBV20-1 and TRBJ2-7; 7 nucleotides align to TRBD1. Sequencing was carried out using CD4+ T cells from PBMCs. This clonotype was obtained from a human donor with Susac syndrome. The CDR3 sequence is CSAASRQGDYEQYF. The CDR3 DNA sequence: TGCAGTGCGGCGTCCCGACAGGGCGATTACGAGCAGTACTTC.